This T cell receptor beta chain derives from a study of shared clonotypes between healthy human individuals. Study-wide results and limits: Tissues were not sampled, only blood, and their repertoires likely differ. What limited the represented genetic and exposure-history diversity was the small number of donors.

Points on this clone: Its antigen remains unknown.

The CDR3 has 14 amino acids. The germline CDR1 and CDR2 sequences are SGHNT and YYREEE (reference sequence). Trimming removed 3 bases from V and 5 bases from J; junction bases left unmatched: 5. Some clones are missing from TCRdb's copy, which holds only in-frame ones; the method was immunoSEQ multiplex PCR. The profile covers some 2,500,000 clones, with 90% to 95% appearing a single time and 0.35% to 0.45% taken by the ten largest. The sequenced material came from naive CD4+ T cells from PBMCs. Sample subset: CD45RA+ positively selected. The chain has TRBV5-4 and TRBJ2-4, with 7 bases matching TRBD1. The sequence was obtained from a young man in good health. Some clones in this sample may be carry-over from other donors' samples. CDR3 residues: CASSSQGTENIQYF. The CDR3 DNA reads TGTGCCAGCAGCTCACAGGGGACAGAAAACATTCAGTACTTC.